The source of this T cell receptor (beta chain) is a study of control samples from healthy donors and cancer patients (TCRdb year 2020). Libraries came from the immunoSEQ multiplex PCR assay. In its TCRdb copy, this immuneACCESS table keeps in-frame sequences only and misses some clones. Where compared with another copy, unresolved V genes explain less than half of these, and the others have no known cause. The sample table contains 100,000 to 150,000 clones; only one count was recorded for about 92% of them. The ten largest clones add up to around 0.52% of the sample. Notes on this clone: There is no known antigen for this receptor. No much larger clone exists at a distance of one base, and base qualities are not known.

The CDR3, cysteine through phenylalanine, is 16 amino acids long. The only DNA kept is the CDR3, 48 bases in frame from the first base. From the germline V gene, CDR1 is SGHAT and CDR2 is FQNNGV. V and J are truncated by 1 base and 2 bases respectively, leaving an intervening sequence of 13 bases. The receptor's source is a man older than 75 with head and neck cancer. The sequenced sample consisted of PBMCs. In this chain, TRBV11-2 is recombined with TRBJ2-3, with TRBD2 as a weak D call on 6 bases. The DNA is as follows: TGTGCCAGCAGCTTAGGCGTGATAGCGGACACAGATACGCAGTATTTT. This encodes CASSLGVIADTDTQYF.